This T cell receptor (beta chain) derives from a study of blood T cell repertoires in COVID-19. In germline, CDR1 is SGHRS, CDR2 YFSETQ. The CDR3 sequence is 12 residues long. The ends were cut back, 5 bases at V and 5 bases at J, with 8 bases in the middle. The method was immunoSEQ multiplex PCR; TCRdb's version includes in-frame clones alone and lacks a portion of them. Among 130,000 to 150,000 clones listed, about 90% were seen once. The chain carries TRBV5-1 and TRBJ2-1; weak D call: TRBD2 (6 bases). This receptor was obtained from a middle-aged man who had recovered from COVID-19. The material sequenced was peripheral blood. CDR3 amino acids: CASRRGDNEQFF. Written as DNA, the CDR3 is TGCGCCAGCAGGCGGGGCGACAATGAGCAGTTCTTC.